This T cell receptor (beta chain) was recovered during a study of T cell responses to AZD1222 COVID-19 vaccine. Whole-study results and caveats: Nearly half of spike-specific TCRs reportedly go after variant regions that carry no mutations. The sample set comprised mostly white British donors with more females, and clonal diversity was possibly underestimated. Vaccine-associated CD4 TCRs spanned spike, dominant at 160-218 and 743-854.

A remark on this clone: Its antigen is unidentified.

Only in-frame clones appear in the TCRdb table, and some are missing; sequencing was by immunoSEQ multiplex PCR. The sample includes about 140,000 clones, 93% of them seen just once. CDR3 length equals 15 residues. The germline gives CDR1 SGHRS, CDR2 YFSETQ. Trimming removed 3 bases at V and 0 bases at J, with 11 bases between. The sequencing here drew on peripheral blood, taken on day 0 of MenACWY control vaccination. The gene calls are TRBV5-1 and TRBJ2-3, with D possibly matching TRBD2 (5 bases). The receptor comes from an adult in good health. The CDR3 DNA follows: TGCGCCAGCAGCTCCCGGGGAACTAGCACAGATACGCAGTATTTT. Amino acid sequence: CASSSRGTSTDTQYF.